Reported below is one TCR beta chain. Its antigen is still unknown. These data come from a study of T cells after yellow fever vaccination. Overall study: Preparing low-cell-number fractions relied on SMART-Seq v4 Ultra Low Input.

Study findings and constraints: Subsequent booster samples again held most clones from primary vaccination (approximately 95% CD4, nearly 90% CD8).

TCRdb used MiXCR to reprocess the 5' RACE reads, holding one entry per CDR3 protein. The sample includes about 350,000 distinct CDR3 sequences, about 8.3% of them seen just once. Specimen: PBMCs, collected approximately 40 days after the first yellow fever vaccination. The clonotype originates from a man between 18 and 35 years old who received the YFV17D yellow fever vaccine.

The CDR3 region is CASSPDRPTGGYTF. CDR3 nucleotides: TGCGCCAGCAGCCCGGACAGGCCGACGGGGGGCTACACCTTC. This chain links TRBV5-1 with TRBJ1-2; 7 bases agree with TRBD1. The CDR3 loop spans 14 amino acids. The V and J ends lost 4 bases and 8 bases, in that order; junction bases with no gene match: 11. CDR1 SGHRS and CDR2 YFSETQ come from the germline V gene.